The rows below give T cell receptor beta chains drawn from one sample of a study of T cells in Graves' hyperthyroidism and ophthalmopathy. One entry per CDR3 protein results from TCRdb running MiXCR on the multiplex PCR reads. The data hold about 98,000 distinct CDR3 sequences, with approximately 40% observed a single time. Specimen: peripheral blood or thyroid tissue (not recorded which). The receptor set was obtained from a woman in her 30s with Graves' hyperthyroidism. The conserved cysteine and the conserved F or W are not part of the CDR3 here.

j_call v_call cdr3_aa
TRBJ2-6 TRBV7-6 ASSDDRGVSGANVLT
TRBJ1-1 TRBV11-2 ASSLGDRGDTEAF
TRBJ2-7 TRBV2 ASSFLAGEWYEQY
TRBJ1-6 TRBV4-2 ASSTRPAGVPPLH
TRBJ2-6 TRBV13 ASSSSQGWNTGANVLT
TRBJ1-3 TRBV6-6 AIGGNTIY
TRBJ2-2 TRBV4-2 ASSQAGLAGYTGELF
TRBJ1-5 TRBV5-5 ASSLEGRSHQPQH
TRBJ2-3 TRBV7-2 ASSSQPRGLSTDTQY
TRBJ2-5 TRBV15 ATSARSGEEGFEKTRY
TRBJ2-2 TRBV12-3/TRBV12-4 ASSNPGELF
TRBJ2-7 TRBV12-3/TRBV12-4 ASSFLPYEQY
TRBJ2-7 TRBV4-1 ASSQEGGGGRSYEQY
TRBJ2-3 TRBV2 ASEGRKVTDEQY
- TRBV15 ATSRAGADTEAF
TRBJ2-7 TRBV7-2 ASSHPLTAGLYEQY
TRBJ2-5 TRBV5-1 ASSLVGKGETQY
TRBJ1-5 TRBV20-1 SARDDGSPSNQPQH
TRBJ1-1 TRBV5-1 ASSKEDRVETEAF
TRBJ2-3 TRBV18 ASSPPGDTQY
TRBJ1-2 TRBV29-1 SVWGFGAWDYGYT
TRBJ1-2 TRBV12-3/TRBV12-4 ASSSWGGYGYT
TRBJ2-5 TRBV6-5 ASRLRGSQETQY
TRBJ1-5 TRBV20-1 SARGGLGRNQPQH